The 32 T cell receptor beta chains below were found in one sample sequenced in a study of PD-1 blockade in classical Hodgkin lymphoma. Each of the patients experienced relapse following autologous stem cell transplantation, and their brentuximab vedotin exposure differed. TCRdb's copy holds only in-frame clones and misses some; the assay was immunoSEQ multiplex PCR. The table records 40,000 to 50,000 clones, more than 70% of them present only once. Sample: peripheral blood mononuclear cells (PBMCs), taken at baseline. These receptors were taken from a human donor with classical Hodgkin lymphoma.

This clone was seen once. As DNA, the CDR3 is TGCGCCAGCAGCCAAGAAGTGACTGCGGATGAAGCTTTCTTT. Protein product: CASSQEVTADEAFF. The V and J genes are TRBV4-1 and TRBJ1-1; no definite D call. V was cut by 0 bases and J by 7 bases, with 12 bases left in between. CDR3 length equals 14 residues. Germline loops: CDR1 MGHRA, CDR2 YSYEKL.

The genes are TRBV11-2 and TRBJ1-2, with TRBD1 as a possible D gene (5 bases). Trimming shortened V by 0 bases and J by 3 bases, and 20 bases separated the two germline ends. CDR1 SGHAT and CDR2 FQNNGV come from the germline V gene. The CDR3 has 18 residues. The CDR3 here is CASSLDSAEGRYHYGYTF. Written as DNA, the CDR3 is TGTGCCAGCAGCTTAGATTCCGCGGAGGGGCGCTATCACTATGGCTACACCTTC.

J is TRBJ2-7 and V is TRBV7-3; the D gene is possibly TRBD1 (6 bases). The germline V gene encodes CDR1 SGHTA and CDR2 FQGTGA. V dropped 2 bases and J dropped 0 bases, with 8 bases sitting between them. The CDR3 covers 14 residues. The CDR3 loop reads CASSLDRSSYEQYF. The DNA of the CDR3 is TGTGCCAGCAGCTTAGACAGGTCCTCCTACGAGCAGTACTTC.

CDR3 nucleotides: TGTGCCTGGAGTCTCCCTCATGGCTACACCTTC. It translates to CAWSLPHGYTF. The V call is TRBV30, the J call TRBJ1-2; D not resolved. The CDR3 length is 11 residues. Germline assignment: CDR1 GTSNPN and CDR2 SVGIG (reference sequence). V lost 2 bases and J lost 6, with 7 bases in between.

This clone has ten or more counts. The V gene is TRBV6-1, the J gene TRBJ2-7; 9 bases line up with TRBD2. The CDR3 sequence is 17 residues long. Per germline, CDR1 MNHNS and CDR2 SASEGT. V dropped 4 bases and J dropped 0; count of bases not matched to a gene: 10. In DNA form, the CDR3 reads TGTGCCAGCAGTGGGCCGGGACTAGCATCGAGCTCCTACGAGCAGTACTTC. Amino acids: CASSGPGLASSSYEQYF.

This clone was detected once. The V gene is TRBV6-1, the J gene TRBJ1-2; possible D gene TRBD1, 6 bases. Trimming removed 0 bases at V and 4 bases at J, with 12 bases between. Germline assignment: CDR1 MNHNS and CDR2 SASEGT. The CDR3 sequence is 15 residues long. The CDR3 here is CASSEAGGGFYGYTF. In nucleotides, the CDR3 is TGTGCCAGCAGTGAAGCGGGGGGCGGCTTCTATGGCTACACCTTC.

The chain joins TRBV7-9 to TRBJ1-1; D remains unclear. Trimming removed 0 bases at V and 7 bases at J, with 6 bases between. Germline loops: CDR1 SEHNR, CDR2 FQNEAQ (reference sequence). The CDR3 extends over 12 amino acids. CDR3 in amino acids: CASSLAGVEAFF. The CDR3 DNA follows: TGTGCCAGCAGCTTAGCCGGGGTTGAAGCTTTCTTT.

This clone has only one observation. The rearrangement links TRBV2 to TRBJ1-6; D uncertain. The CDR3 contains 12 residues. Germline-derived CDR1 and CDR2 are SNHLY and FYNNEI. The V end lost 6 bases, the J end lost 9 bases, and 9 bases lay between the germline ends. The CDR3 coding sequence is TGTGCCAGCAGAAGCTTCAGTTCACCCCTCCACTTT. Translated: CASRSFSSPLHF.

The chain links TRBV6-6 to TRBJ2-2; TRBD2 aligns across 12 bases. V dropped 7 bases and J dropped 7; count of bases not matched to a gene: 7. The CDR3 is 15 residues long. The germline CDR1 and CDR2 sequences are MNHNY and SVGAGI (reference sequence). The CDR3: CASISLAGGHGELFF. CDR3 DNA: TGTGCCAGCATTTCCCTAGCGGGAGGGCACGGGGAGCTGTTTTTT.

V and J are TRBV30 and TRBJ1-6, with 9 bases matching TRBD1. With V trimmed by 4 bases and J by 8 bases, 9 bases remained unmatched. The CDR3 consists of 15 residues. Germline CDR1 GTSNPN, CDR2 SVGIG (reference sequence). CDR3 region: CAWTHPGQGHSPLHF. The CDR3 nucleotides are TGTGCCTGGACCCATCCGGGACAGGGTCATTCACCCCTCCACTTT.

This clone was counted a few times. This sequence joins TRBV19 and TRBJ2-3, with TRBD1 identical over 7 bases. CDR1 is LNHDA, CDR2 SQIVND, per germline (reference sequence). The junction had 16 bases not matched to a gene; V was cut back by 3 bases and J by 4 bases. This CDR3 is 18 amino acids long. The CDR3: CASSIRPPGGISADTQYF. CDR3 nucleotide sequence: TGTGCCAGTAGTATCCGCCCTCCAGGGGGTATAAGTGCAGATACGCAGTATTTT.

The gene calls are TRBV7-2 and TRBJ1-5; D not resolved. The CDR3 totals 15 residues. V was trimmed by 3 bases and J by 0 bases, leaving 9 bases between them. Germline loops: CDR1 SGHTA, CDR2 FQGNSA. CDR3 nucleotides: TGTGCCAGCAGCTTTGTCAAGAATAGCAATCAGCCCCAGCATTTT. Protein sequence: CASSFVKNSNQPQHF.

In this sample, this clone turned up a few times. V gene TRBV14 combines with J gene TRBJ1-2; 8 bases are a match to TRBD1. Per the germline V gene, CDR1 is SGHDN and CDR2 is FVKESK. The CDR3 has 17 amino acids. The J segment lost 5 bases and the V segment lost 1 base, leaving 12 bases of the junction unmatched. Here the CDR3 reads CASSQVGGQGASYGYTF. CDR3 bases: TGTGCCAGCAGCCAAGTCGGGGGGCAGGGGGCATCTTATGGCTACACCTTC.

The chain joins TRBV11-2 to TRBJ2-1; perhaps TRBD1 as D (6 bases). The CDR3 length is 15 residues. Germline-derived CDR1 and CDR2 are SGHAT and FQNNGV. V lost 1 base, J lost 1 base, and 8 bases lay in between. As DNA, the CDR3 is TGTGCCAGCAGCTTAGGCAGGGGATCCTACAATGAGCAGTTCTTC. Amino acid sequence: CASSLGRGSYNEQFF.

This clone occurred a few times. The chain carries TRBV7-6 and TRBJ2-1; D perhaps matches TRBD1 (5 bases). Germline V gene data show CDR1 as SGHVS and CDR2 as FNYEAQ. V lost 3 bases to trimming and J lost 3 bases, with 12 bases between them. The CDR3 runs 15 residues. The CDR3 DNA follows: TGTGCCAGCAGCTTCGAAGGGGCCCTCTACAATGAGCAGTTCTTC. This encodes CASSFEGALYNEQFF. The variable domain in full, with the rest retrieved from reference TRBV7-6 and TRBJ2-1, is GAGVSQSPRYKVTKRGQDVALRCDPISGHVSLYWYRQALGQGPEFLTYFNYEAQQDKSGLPNDRFSAERPEGSISTLTIQRTEQRDSAMYRCASSFEGALYNEQFFGPGTRLTVL.

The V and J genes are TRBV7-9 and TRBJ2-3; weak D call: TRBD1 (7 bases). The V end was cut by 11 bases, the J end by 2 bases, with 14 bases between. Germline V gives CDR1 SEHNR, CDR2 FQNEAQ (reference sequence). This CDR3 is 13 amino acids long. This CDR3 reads CAGGTAPTDTQYF. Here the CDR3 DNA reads TGTGCCGGAGGGACAGCTCCCACAGATACGCAGTATTTT.

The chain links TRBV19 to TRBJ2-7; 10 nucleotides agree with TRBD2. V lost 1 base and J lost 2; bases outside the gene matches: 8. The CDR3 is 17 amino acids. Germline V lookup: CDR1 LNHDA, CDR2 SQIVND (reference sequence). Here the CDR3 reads CASSIGRTSGVTYEQYF. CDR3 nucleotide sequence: TGTGCCAGTAGTATAGGCAGAACTAGCGGGGTCACCTACGAGCAGTACTTC.

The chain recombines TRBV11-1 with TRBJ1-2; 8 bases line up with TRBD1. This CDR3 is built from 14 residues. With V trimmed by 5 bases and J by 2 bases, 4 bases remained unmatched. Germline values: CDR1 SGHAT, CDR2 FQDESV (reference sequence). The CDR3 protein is CASSGRTGNYGYTF. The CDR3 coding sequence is TGTGCCAGCAGCGGACGGACAGGGAACTATGGCTACACCTTC.

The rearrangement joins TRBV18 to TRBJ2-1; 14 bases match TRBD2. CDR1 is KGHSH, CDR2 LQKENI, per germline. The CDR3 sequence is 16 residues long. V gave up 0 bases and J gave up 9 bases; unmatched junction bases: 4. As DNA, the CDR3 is TGTGCCAGCTCACCACCCGGGACTAGCGGGAGAGGTGAGCAGTTCTTC. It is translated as CASSPPGTSGRGEQFF.

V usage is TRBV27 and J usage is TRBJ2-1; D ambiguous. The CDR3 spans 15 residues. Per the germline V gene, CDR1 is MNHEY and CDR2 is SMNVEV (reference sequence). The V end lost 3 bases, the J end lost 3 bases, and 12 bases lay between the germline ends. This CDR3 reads CASSFRPPVYNEQFF. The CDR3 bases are TGTGCCAGCAGTTTTCGGCCTCCCGTCTACAATGAGCAGTTCTTC.

CDR3 residues: CASSLLAGDYEQYF. The CDR3 region has the DNA TGTGCCAGCAGCTTACTAGCGGGAGACTACGAGCAGTACTTC. The chain links TRBV11-2 to TRBJ2-7; TRBD2 matches 10 bases. CDR3 length: 14 amino acids. Germline values: CDR1 SGHAT, CDR2 FQNNGV. J gave up 3 bases and V 2 bases, and 1 base lay outside the gene matches.

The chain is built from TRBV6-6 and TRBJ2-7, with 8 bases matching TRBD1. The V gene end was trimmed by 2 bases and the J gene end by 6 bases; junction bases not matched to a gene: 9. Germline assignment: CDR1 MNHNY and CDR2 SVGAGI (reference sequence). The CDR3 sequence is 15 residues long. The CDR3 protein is CASSYGGTGTVEQYF. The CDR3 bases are TGTGCCAGCAGTTACGGGGGGACAGGTACGGTCGAGCAGTACTTC.

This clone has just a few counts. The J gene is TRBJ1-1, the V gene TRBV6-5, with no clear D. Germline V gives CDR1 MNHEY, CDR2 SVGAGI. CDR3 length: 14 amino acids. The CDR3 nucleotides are TGTGCTTCCAGCACCAGGCCCGTGAACACTGAAGCTTTCTTT. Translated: CASSTRPVNTEAFF.

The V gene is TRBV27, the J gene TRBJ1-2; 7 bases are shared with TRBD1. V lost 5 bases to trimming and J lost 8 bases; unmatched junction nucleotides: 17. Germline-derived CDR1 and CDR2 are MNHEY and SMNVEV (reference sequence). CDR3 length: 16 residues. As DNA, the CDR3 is TGTGCCAGCAGTCCATCCTCAGGGGGAACCGTTAGCGGCTACACCTTC. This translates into CASSPSSGGTVSGYTF.

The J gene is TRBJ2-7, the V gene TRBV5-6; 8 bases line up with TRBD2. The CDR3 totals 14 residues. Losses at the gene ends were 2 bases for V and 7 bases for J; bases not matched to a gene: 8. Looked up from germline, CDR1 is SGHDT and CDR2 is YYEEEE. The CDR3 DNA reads TGTGCCAGCAGCTTAGGAGCGGGAGAGGCTGAGCAGTACTTC. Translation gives CASSLGAGEAEQYF.

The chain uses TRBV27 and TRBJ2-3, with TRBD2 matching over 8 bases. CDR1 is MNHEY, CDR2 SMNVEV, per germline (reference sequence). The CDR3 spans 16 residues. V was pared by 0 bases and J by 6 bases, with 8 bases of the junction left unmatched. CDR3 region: CASSLSSGTRSDTQYF. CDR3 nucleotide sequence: TGTGCCAGCAGTTTATCGTCCGGGACTAGAAGCGATACGCAGTATTTT.

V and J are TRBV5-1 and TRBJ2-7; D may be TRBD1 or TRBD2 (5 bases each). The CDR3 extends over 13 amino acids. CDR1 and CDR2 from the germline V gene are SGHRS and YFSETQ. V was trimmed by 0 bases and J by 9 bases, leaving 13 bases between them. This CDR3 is CASSLGGPPGQYF. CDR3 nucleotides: TGCGCCAGCAGCTTGGGGGGACCCCCAGGGCAGTACTTC.

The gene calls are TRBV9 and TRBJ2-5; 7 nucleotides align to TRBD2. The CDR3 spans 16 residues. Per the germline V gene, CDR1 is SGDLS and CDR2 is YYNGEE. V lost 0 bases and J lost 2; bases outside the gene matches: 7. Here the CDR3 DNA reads TGTGCCAGCAGCGTAGGGGGCGGGGGAACGCAAGAGACCCAGTACTTC. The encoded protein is CASSVGGGGTQETQYF.

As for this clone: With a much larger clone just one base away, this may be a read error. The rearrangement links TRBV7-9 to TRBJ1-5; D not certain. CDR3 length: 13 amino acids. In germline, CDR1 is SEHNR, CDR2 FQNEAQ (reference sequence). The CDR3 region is CASSFEGLQPRHF. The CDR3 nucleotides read TGTGCCAGCAGCTTTGAGGGTCTACAGCCCCGGCATTTT.

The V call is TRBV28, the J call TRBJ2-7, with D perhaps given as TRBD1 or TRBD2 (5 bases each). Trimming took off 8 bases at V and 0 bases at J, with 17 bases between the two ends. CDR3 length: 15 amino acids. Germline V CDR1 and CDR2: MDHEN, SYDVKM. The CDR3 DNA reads TGTGCCAGCGGGCACCGGGGCCGCTCCTCCTACGAGCAGTACTTC. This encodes CASGHRGRSSYEQYF.

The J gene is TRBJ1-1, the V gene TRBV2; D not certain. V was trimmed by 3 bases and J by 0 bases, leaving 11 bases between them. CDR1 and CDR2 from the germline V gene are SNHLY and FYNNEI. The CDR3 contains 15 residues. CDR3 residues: CASSDTYTVNTEAFF. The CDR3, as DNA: TGTGCCAGCAGTGACACGTACACTGTGAACACTGAAGCTTTCTTT.

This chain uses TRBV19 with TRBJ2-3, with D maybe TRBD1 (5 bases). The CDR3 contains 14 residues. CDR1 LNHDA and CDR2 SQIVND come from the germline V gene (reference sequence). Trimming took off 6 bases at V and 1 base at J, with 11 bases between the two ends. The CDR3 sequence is CASSDRPGTDTQYF. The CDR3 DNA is TGTGCCAGTAGCGACAGACCGGGCACAGATACGCAGTATTTT.